These 17 T cell receptor beta chains were sequenced from one sample in a study of blood T cell repertoires in COVID-19. Sequencing was performed with immunoSEQ multiplex PCR; in TCRdb, only in-frame clones are kept and a portion is missing. This sample has about 350,000 clones, with around nine tenths found just once. Sequenced material: PBMCs or T cells enriched from blood (not recorded which). The source is a woman in her 30s who had been exposed to COVID-19.

The V and J genes are TRBV27 and TRBJ2-2; 11 nucleotides align to TRBD2. This CDR3 contains 21 residues. Germline V CDR1 and CDR2: MNHEY, SMNVEV (reference sequence). The junction had 21 bases not matched to a gene; V was cut back by 5 bases and J by 4 bases. The DNA for the CDR3 is TGTGCCAGCAGTCGCCGCGCCCCGACTAGCGGGACCCTAGGCCTCACCGGGGAGCTGTTTTTT. Translated, it gives CASSRRAPTSGTLGLTGELFF.

This chain joins TRBV9 and TRBJ1-6; 9 nucleotides agree with TRBD1. The CDR3 covers 17 residues. Per germline, CDR1 SGDLS and CDR2 YYNGEE. Trimming took 0 bases from V and 6 from J; bases not matched to a gene: 7. CDR3 sequence reads: CASSVAPDRGRNSPLHF. The CDR3 DNA sequence: TGTGCCAGCAGCGTAGCCCCGGACAGGGGTCGTAATTCACCCCTCCACTTT.

The gene calls are TRBV7-3 and TRBJ2-1; D might be TRBD2 (6 bases). Germline lookup yields CDR1 SGHTA and CDR2 FQGTGA. The CDR3 is made up of 14 amino acids. Deletions cut 2 bases from V and 2 bases from J, with 7 bases between. CDR3 nucleotides: TGTGCCAGCAGCTTAGGGGGGACCTACAATGAGCAGTTCTTC. This translates into CASSLGGTYNEQFF.

This rearrangement joins TRBV28 to TRBJ2-2, with 11 nucleotides matching TRBD2. The V segment lost 5 bases and the J segment 7 bases; nucleotides outside the gene matches: 9. The CDR3 loop spans 16 amino acids. Germline CDR1 and CDR2: MDHEN and SYDVKM. The CDR3 region is CASSALLAGEIGELFF. DNA for the CDR3: TGTGCCAGCAGTGCCTTACTAGCGGGAGAGATCGGGGAGCTGTTTTTT.

The J gene is TRBJ1-5, the V gene TRBV7-3; D may be TRBD1 (5 bases). V shed 3 bases and J shed 4 bases, with 7 bases lying between them. Germline CDR1 is SGHTA and CDR2 is FQGTGA. There are 13 residues in the CDR3. This chain's CDR3 is CASSLGQNQPQHF. The DNA for the CDR3 is TGTGCCAGCAGCTTGGGGCAAAATCAGCCCCAGCATTTT.

The chain is built from TRBV29-1 and TRBJ1-1; 9 positions agree with TRBD1. CDR3 length: 14 residues. With V trimmed by 8 bases and J by 5 bases, 12 bases remained unmatched. Per germline, CDR1 SQVTM and CDR2 ANQGSEA. CDR3 residues: CSFSKDRGRTEAFF. The CDR3 DNA is TGCAGCTTCTCTAAGGACAGGGGCAGGACTGAAGCTTTCTTT.

Written as DNA, the CDR3 is TGTGCCAGCAGCCCAGGGACAGCTCCAGGCATAGAAAAACTGTTTTTT. This codes for CASSPGTAPGIEKLFF. V gene TRBV7-8 combines with J gene TRBJ1-4, with 7 bases that match TRBD1. V lost 5 bases and J lost 8; bases outside the gene matches: 14. Germline CDR1 is SGHVS and CDR2 is FQNEAQ. The CDR3 contains 16 residues.

The chain links TRBV7-3 to TRBJ2-2, with unresolved D. Germline CDR1 is SGHTA and CDR2 is FQGTGA. CDR3 length equals 12 residues. V was shortened by 5 bases and J by 6 bases, with 7 bases between the two germline ends. CDR3 residues: CASSPESGELFF. The CDR3, as DNA: TGTGCCAGCAGCCCTGAGTCCGGGGAGCTGTTTTTT.

This chain connects TRBV6-5 to TRBJ2-5; TRBD2 is a possible D gene (5 bases). Trimming cost V 3 bases and J 5 bases, with 16 bases left between them. CDR3 length equals 15 residues. The germline CDR1 and CDR2 sequences are MNHEY and SVGAGI. Here the CDR3 DNA reads TGTGCCAGCAGTTATACTGGGTCCGGGGAGGAGACCCAGTACTTC. Translating gives CASSYTGSGEETQYF.

The CDR3: CAWSVDRGVPTNEKLFF. CDR3 bases: TGTGCCTGGAGTGTAGACAGGGGGGTCCCAACTAATGAAAAACTGTTTTTT. The chain joins TRBV30 to TRBJ1-4; the match to TRBD1 covers 9 bases. After removal of 0 bases from V and 0 bases from J, the junction contained 5 bases not matched to a gene. Germline CDR1 reads GTSNPN; CDR2 reads SVGIG (reference sequence). This CDR3 has 17 amino acids.

The chain is built from TRBV3-1 (or the pseudogene TRBV3-2) and TRBJ2-1; 9 positions agree with TRBD2. Unmatched junction bases numbered 5, after V lost 4 bases and J lost 4 bases. The CDR3 is made up of 15 amino acids. Germline CDR1 and CDR2: LGHDT and YNNKEL (reference sequence). CDR3 sequence (DNA): TGTGCCAGCAGCCGACTAGCGGTTTCATACAATGAGCAGTTCTTC. This encodes CASSRLAVSYNEQFF.

The chain is built from TRBV21-1 and TRBJ2-7; the tabulated D call, TRBD2, remains unverified against the DNA. TRBV21-1 is noted as a pseudogene. This CDR3 has 13 residues. CDR3 DNA: TGTGCCAGCAGCAAAAAACTAGGGTGTGAGCAGTACTTC. Amino acid sequence: CASSKKLGCEQYF.

The chain joins TRBV15 to TRBJ1-5; the match to TRBD1 covers 9 bases. The V segment lost 0 bases and the J segment 7 bases; nucleotides outside the gene matches: 13. Per germline, CDR1 LNHNV and CDR2 YYDKDF (reference sequence). The CDR3 is 18 residues long. The DNA for the CDR3 is TGTGCCACCAGCAGAGATCAGGGGGACAGGGTCAAGGGCCAGCCCCAGCATTTT. This codes for CATSRDQGDRVKGQPQHF.

The chain links TRBV6-5 to TRBJ1-3; D remains unclear. The germline gives CDR1 MNHEY, CDR2 SVGAGI. The ends were cut back, 8 bases at V and 1 base at J, with 6 bases in the middle. There are 12 residues in the CDR3. In nucleotides, the CDR3 is TGTGCCAGCGGGCCATCTGGAAACACCATATATTTT. This codes for CASGPSGNTIYF.

This chain uses TRBV4-2 with TRBJ1-6, with 7 bases identical to TRBD1. V lost 0 bases, J lost 10 bases, and 6 bases stayed unmatched. This CDR3 region has 15 residues. The germline V gene has CDR1 LGHNA and CDR2 YNFKEQ. In nucleotides, the CDR3 is TGTGCCAGCAGCCAAGAACGGGACAGAGGGTCACCCCTCCACTTT. It codes for CASSQERDRGSPLHF.

V is TRBV5-6 and J is TRBJ2-2; TRBD2 matches 11 bases. With 2 bases clipped from V and 7 bases from J, the junction kept 10 bases outside the gene matches. The CDR3 runs to 17 residues. Germline lookup yields CDR1 SGHDT and CDR2 YYEEEE. The CDR3, as DNA: TGTGCCAGCAGCTTCCCTACTAGCGGGAGTCGTGTCGGGGAGCTGTTTTTT. Amino acid sequence: CASSFPTSGSRVGELFF.

This clone has just one count. V is TRBV21-1 and J is TRBJ1-5; whether TRBD1, the table's D call, matches the DNA was not checked. TRBV21-1 is annotated as a pseudogene. CDR3 length: 14 amino acids. The CDR3 coding sequence is TGTGCCAGCAGCAACCTCACAGGGGATCAGCCCCAGCATTTT. Translation gives CASSNLTGDQPQHF.